This T cell receptor beta chain was obtained from a study of blood T cell repertoires in COVID-19. Overall study context: The cDNA or gDNA used as material had been derived from T cells, B-cell-depleted T cells, or PBMCs.

This CDR3 spans 17 amino acids. Germline assignment: CDR1 MDHEN and CDR2 SYDVKM. The J segment lost 7 bases and the V segment lost 6 bases, leaving 18 bases of the junction unmatched. Authors' processing steps: Reference gene primers were amplified, and this amplification served to estimate nucleated cell counts. The assay was immunoSEQ multiplex PCR, and TCRdb's table has in-frame clones only and misses some. For V, J and clone size, that table is used; D and trimming come from the DNA. The repertoire holds under 300,000 clones, with around four fifths as singletons. The sequence came from a woman aged 55-75 years with active or convalescent COVID-19. This chain links TRBV28 with TRBJ1-2, with TRBD1 matching 9 bases. The material sequenced was peripheral blood. The DNA of the CDR3 is TGTGCCAGCAGCCTAAACGGGTCGGGGACAGGGAAAGGTGGCTACACCTTC. It codes for CASSLNGSGTGKGGYTF.